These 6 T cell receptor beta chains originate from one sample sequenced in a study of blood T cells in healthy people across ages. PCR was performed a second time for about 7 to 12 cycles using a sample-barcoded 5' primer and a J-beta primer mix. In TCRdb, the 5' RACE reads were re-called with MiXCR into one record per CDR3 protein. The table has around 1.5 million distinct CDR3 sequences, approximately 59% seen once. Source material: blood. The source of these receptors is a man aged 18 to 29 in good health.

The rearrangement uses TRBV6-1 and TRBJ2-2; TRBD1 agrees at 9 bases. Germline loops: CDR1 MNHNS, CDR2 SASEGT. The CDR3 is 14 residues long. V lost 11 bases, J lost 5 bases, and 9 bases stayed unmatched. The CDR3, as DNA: TGTGCCGGTAACACAGGGGGCGCGACCGGGGAGCTGTTTTTT. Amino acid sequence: CAGNTGGATGELFF.

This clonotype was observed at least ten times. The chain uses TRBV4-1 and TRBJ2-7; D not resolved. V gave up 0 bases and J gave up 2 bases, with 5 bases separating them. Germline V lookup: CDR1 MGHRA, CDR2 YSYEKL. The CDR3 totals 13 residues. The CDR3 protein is CASSQDRTYEQYF. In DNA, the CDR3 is TGCGCCAGCAGCCAAGACAGAACCTACGAGCAGTACTTC.

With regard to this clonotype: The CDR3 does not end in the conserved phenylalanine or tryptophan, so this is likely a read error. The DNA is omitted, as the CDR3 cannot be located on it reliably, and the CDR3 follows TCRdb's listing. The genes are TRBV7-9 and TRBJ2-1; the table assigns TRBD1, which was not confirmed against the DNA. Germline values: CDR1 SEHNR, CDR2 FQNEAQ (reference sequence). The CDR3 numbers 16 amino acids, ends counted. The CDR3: CASSSGGGTGGYTFGS.

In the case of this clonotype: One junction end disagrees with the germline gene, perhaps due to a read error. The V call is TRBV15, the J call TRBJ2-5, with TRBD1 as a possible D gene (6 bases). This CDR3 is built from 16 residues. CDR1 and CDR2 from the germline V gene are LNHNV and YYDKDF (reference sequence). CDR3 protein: CATSRDRTVGEEAQYF. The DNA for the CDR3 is TGTGCCACCAGCAGAGATCGGACAGTTGGGGAAGAGGCCCAGTACTTC.

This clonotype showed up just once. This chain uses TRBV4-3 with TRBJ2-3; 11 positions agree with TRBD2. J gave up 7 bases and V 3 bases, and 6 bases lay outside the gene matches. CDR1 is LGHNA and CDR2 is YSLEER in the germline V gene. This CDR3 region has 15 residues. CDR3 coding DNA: TGCGCCAGCAGCCAGTGGACTAGCGGGCGGAATACGCAGTATTTT. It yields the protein CASSQWTSGRNTQYF.

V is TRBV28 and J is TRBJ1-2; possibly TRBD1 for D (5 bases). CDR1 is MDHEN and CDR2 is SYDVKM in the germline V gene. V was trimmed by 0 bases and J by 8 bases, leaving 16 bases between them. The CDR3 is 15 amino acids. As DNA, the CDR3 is TGTGCCAGCAGTTTATGGGACGTGGAGGGGCTGGGCTACACCTTC. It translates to CASSLWDVEGLGYTF.